The text below deals with one TCR beta chain. The data derive from a study of blood T cell repertoires in COVID-19. Source study methods: How many nucleated cells were present was estimated from reference gene primer amplification. Some clones are missing from TCRdb's copy, which holds only in-frame ones; the method was immunoSEQ multiplex PCR. D and trimming come from the DNA, and the V and J calls and clone size come from that table. This sample has approximately 280,000 clones, with more than 85% found just once. CDR3 length: 15 residues. Germline-derived CDR1 and CDR2 are LNHDA and SQIVND (reference sequence). The trim removed 1 base at V and 5 bases at J, leaving 3 bases unmatched.

The receptor was derived from a man aged 35 to 55 with acute or convalescent COVID-19. The chain employs TRBV19 and TRBJ2-2; 8 bases align to TRBD1. The sequencing input was peripheral blood. CDR3: CASSIGTGRTGELFF. CDR3 DNA sequence: TGTGCCAGTAGTATAGGGACAGGGCGGACCGGGGAGCTGTTTTTT.